This T cell receptor beta chain stems from a study of T cells in Graves' hyperthyroidism and ophthalmopathy. Inclusion characteristics of ophthalmopathy patients comprised a Clinical Activity Score of at least 3, a NOSPECS grade of at least 4, and duration under 3 months. Trimming took 5 bases from V and 4 from J, leaving 17 bases between them. This CDR3 has 15 amino acids. The germline gives CDR1 SNHLY, CDR2 FYNNEI. RNA transcripts yielded amplified TCR beta CDR3 regions. Using the HTBI primer set, a first-round RT-PCR was run on the TCR CDR3. MiXCR was run by TCRdb on the multiplex PCR reads, yielding one entry per CDR3 protein. The sample records 500,000 to 650,000 distinct CDR3 sequences, 17% being singletons. Worth noting for this clonotype: The antigen remains unidentified. This may be a read error, as it is one base from a much larger clone.

Study-wide results and limits: A model of 13 V-J features distinguished ophthalmopathy from stable hyperthyroidism.

The receptor's source is a woman under 30 with Graves' ophthalmopathy. The chain employs TRBV2 and TRBJ1-1; D is ambiguous. Material: blood. The CDR3 coding sequence is TGTGCCAGCAGTTCCGTCCCTGGGGAGAGCACTGAAGCTTTCTTT. Its protein product is CASSSVPGESTEAFF. The full variable domain, with the rest looked up from reference TRBV2 and TRBJ1-1, is EPEVTQTPSHQVTQMGQEVILRCVPISNHLYFYWYRQILGQKVEFLVSFYNNEISEKSEIFDDQFSVERPDGSNFTLKIRSTKLEDSAMYFCASSSVPGESTEAFFGQGTRLTVV.